The sample holds a few counts of the clone carrying this T cell receptor (beta chain). This entry is derived from a study of T-cell reconstitution after alpha-beta-depleted transplantation in children. Library preparation (for TCRbeta) was performed with unique molecular identifiers. A single record per CDR3 protein comes from TCRdb applying MiXCR to the PCR reads. The sample comprises about 410,000 distinct CDR3 sequences, roughly 21% of which are singletons, and 3.5% to 4% rests with the top ten. V was trimmed by 8 bases and J by 7 bases, leaving 18 bases between them. The CDR3 spans 14 residues. CDR1 MNHNS and CDR2 SASEGT come from the germline V gene.

The clonotype originates from a human donor who donated a stem cell graft to a child with acute myeloid leukemia. The sample in question was PBMCs from the stem cell graft donor, obtained from the stem cell graft. The gene calls are TRBV6-1 and TRBJ1-5; D uncertain. This chain's CDR3 is CASLRTITNQPQHF. The DNA of the CDR3 is TGTGCCAGCCTACGTACTATCACGAACCAGCCCCAGCATTTT.